The rows below give T cell receptor beta chains drawn from one sample of a study of shared T cell receptors in the human thymus. Using immunoSEQ multiplex PCR, the repertoire was profiled, and TCRdb retains in-frame clones only, with some absent. The sample yields hundreds of thousands of clones, roughly 90% seen once. The data were also submitted as part of a second study, on human thymus T cells.

The sequencing sample was made of thymocytes. These receptors originate from a boy younger than two with a congenital heart defect. CDR3s include the opening cysteine and the closing phenylalanine or tryptophan.

v_gene: TRBV7-9; j_gene: TRBJ2-1; CDR3aa: CASSSRGGNEQFF
v_gene: TRBV18; j_gene: TRBJ2-7; CDR3aa: CASSPAGAASYEQYF
v_gene: TRBV30; j_gene: TRBJ2-1; CDR3aa: CAWGSSGRTYNEQFF
v_gene: TRBV19; j_gene: TRBJ2-7; CDR3aa: CASIRQGALDEQYF
v_gene: TRBV7-8; j_gene: TRBJ2-7; CDR3aa: CASSLDRSLAREQYF
v_gene: TRBV5-1; j_gene: .; CDR3aa: CASSQGQGSLEQYF
v_gene: TRBV27; j_gene: TRBJ2-5; CDR3aa: CASSPGTKKAETQYF
v_gene: TRBV7-2; j_gene: TRBJ2-7; CDR3aa: CASSLVSALPYEQYF
v_gene: TRBV5-4; j_gene: TRBJ2-1; CDR3aa: CASSRTGTSYNEQFF
v_gene: TRBV27; j_gene: TRBJ2-1; CDR3aa: CASSLLRGVSYNEQFF
v_gene: TRBV10-1; j_gene: TRBJ2-5; CDR3aa: CASSRYRDLRETQYF
v_gene: TRBV6-5; j_gene: TRBJ2-7; CDR3aa: CASMGSQSYEQYF
v_gene: TRBV6-1; j_gene: TRBJ2-7; CDR3aa: CASSEEGERDNSYEQYF
v_gene: TRBV19; j_gene: TRBJ2-7; CDR3aa: CASSIEGGLADHEQYF
v_gene: TRBV7-9; j_gene: TRBJ2-7; CDR3aa: CASSLAVSRLAIYEQYF
v_gene: TRBV2; j_gene: TRBJ2-7; CDR3aa: CASSEGQGEQYF
v_gene: TRBV27; j_gene: .; CDR3aa: CASSAGTSYEQYF
v_gene: TRBV11-3; j_gene: TRBJ2-7; CDR3aa: CASSSTVLAASSYEQYF
v_gene: TRBV28; j_gene: TRBJ1-5; CDR3aa: CASSLGGTGERSSNQPQHF
v_gene: TRBV4-2; j_gene: TRBJ1-4; CDR3aa: CASSFDPDRVVEKLFF
v_gene: TRBV4-1; j_gene: TRBJ2-1; CDR3aa: CASSQETTSGPYNEQFF
v_gene: TRBV5-4; j_gene: TRBJ2-1; CDR3aa: CASSLGGLAGGPPYNEQFF
v_gene: TRBV5-1; j_gene: TRBJ1-2; CDR3aa: CASSAPDLKGYTF
v_gene: TRBV11-2; j_gene: TRBJ2-7; CDR3aa: CASSPEGFGDRGFYEQYF
v_gene: TRBV18; j_gene: TRBJ2-7; CDR3aa: CASSPRREGRAYEQYF
v_gene: TRBV11-2; j_gene: TRBJ2-4; CDR3aa: CASQLAGGDIQYF
v_gene: TRBV5-1; j_gene: TRBJ1-2; CDR3aa: CASSSRTGGSNYGYTF
v_gene: TRBV11-3; j_gene: TRBJ2-1; CDR3aa: CASSPLSGGMDNEQFF
v_gene: TRBV11-3; j_gene: TRBJ2-7; CDR3aa: CASSLEKAGGPRSYEQYF